What follows are 10 T cell receptor beta chains derived from one specimen sequenced in a study of T cells expressing NK-cell markers (dated by TCRdb to about 2020). Receptor amplification or capture employed 5' RACE. The sequencer was an Illumina HiSeq 2000. TCRdb reprocessed the reads and lists each CDR3 protein sequence as a single entry, with no DNA. For this sample, the table gives over 200,000 distinct CDR3 sequences. The top ten clonotypes cover about 0.4% of the sample. Specimen: blood T cells: a sorted CD56 or NKG2C T cell subset, CD4+ or CD8+ T cells, or bulk PBMC T cells (not recorded which). All receptors derive from a man younger than 35 in good health. Donor details come from another sample of the same person, matched by shared clones.

The V call is TRBV4-3, the J call TRBJ2-1; without DNA, the TCRdb call of TRBD2 cannot be checked. There are 16 residues in the CDR3. Germline V gene data show CDR1 as LGHNA and CDR2 as YSLEER. This chain's CDR3 is CASSHRLAALGDEQFF.

The chain employs TRBV20-1 and TRBJ1-5; TCRdb returns TRBD1, unconfirmable since there is no DNA. Germline loops: CDR1 DFQATT, CDR2 SNEGSKA (reference sequence). The CDR3 consists of 15 residues. The CDR3 loop reads CSASPWDRSNQPQHF.

This chain uses TRBV5-1 with TRBJ2-1; no DNA is available, so the TRBD2 call from TCRdb remains unchecked. The CDR3 length is 20 residues. Per the germline V gene, CDR1 is SGHRS and CDR2 is YFSETQ. CDR3 amino acids: CASSLSASGRKLSSYNEQFF.

J is TRBJ2-4 and V is TRBV11-2. CDR1 and CDR2 (germline): SGHAT, FQNNGV. This CDR3 is built from 16 residues. The chain's CDR3 is CASSDHLGRLKNIQYF.

This chain links TRBV12-3 or TRBV12-4 with TRBJ2-2. The CDR3 length is 11 residues. The CDR3 loop reads CASFRAGELFF.

The chain recombines TRBV14 with TRBJ1-2. The CDR3 is made up of 13 amino acids. Germline assignment: CDR1 SGHDN and CDR2 FVKESK. The chain's CDR3 is CASTATSKNGYTF. Combining the CDR3 with reference TRBV14 and TRBJ1-2 gives the whole variable domain EAGVTQFPSHSVIEKGQTVTLRCDPISGHDNLYWYRRVMGKEIKFLLHFVKESKQDESGMPNNRFLAERTGGTYSTLKVQPAELEDSGVYFCASTATSKNGYTFGSGTRLTVV.

The chain joins TRBV7-2 to TRBJ2-1; TCRdb calls TRBD2, which cannot be checked without DNA. The germline V gene has CDR1 SGHTA and CDR2 FQGNSA. CDR3 length equals 13 residues. Here the CDR3 reads CASSRPSGAEQFF. The variable domain in full, with the rest retrieved from reference TRBV7-2 and TRBJ2-1, is GAGVSQSPSNKVTEKGKDVELRCDPISGHTALYWYRQSLGQGLEFLIYFQGNSAPDKSGLPSDRFSAERTGGSVSTLTIQRTQQEDSAVYLCASSRPSGAEQFFGPGTRLTVL.

The J gene is TRBJ2-3, the V gene TRBV30; TCRdb's D call of TRBD2 is untestable without DNA. The CDR3 loop spans 15 amino acids. The germline CDR1 and CDR2 sequences are GTSNPN and SVGIG (reference sequence). This CDR3 reads CAWTTTAAAPDTQYF. Supplemented by reference TRBV30 and TRBJ2-3, the full variable domain reads SQTIHQWPATLVQPVGSPLSLECTVEGTSNPNLYWYRQAAGRGLQLLFYSVGIGQISSEVPQNLSASRPQDRQFILSSKKLLLSDSGFYLCAWTTTAAAPDTQYFGPGTRLTVL.

The gene calls are TRBV6-1 and TRBJ2-1; TCRdb's D gene call, TRBD2, goes unchecked for lack of DNA. The germline V gene has CDR1 MNHNS and CDR2 SASEGT. There are 14 residues in the CDR3. The CDR3 reads CASSTGLAVVEQFF.

The rearrangement joins TRBV29-1 to TRBJ2-7; the D call from TCRdb, TRBD1, cannot be confirmed without DNA. In germline, CDR1 is SQVTM, CDR2 ANQGSEA. The CDR3 sequence is 11 residues long. CDR3 residues: CSATGTYEQYF.